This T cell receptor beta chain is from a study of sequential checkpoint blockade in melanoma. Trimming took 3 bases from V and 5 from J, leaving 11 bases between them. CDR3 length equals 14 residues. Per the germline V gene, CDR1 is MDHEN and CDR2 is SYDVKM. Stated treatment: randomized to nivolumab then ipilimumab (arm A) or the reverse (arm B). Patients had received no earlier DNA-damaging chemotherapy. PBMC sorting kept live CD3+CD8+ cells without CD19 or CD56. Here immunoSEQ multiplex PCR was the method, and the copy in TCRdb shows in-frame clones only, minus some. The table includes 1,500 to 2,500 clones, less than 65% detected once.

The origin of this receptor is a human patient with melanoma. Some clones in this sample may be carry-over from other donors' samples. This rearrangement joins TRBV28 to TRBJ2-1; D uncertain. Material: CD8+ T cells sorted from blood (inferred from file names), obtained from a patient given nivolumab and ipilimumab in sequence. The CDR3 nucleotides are TGTGCCAGCAGTTTCTACCACGCCAACAATGAGCAGTTCTTC. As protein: CASSFYHANNEQFF.